This paragraph reports one T cell receptor (beta chain). Its antigen is unknown. Time point in this sample: week 35, safety follow-up. The vaccine gave 300 ug of a 20-mer mutant IDH1 peptide subcutaneously per dose. The data originate from a study of a mutant IDH1 vaccine in newly diagnosed glioma. Study-level information: Vaccination started 4-6 weeks after radiotherapy alone, or with temozolomide cycles.

Repertoires were generated with immunoSEQ multiplex PCR, while TCRdb's copy carries only in-frame clones and drops some. Of around 50,000 clones in the sample, 88% are singletons; the top ten hold approximately 5.1%. Trimming took 0 bases from V and 18 from J, leaving 15 bases between them. CDR1 and CDR2 from the germline V gene are MNHNS and SASEGT. The length of the CDR3 is 13 residues. The TCR was taken from a woman aged 40-49 years with glioma. The starting material was PBMCs, obtained from a glioma patient whose treatment included an IDH1 peptide vaccine. The genes are TRBV6-1 and TRBJ1-6; D unresolved. CDR3 residues: CASSEALSPVAHF. CDR3 bases: TGTGCCAGCAGTGAAGCCTTAAGCCCAGTCGCCCACTTT.